This entry concerns a single T cell receptor beta chain. The target antigen is unknown. Expressed TCRB transcripts were sequenced because the isolated RNA had all been reverse transcribed beforehand. Using immunoSEQ multiplex PCR, the repertoire was profiled, and TCRdb retains in-frame clones only, with some absent. The repertoire holds under 300,000 clones, with 9.5% to 13% as singletons. The data were obtained in a study of beta chain features in type 1 diabetes. Regarding the study as a whole: In every one of the four CD4+ subsets, TCRB CDR3s were moderately but significantly shorter in Type 1 diabetes patients. More deletions and fewer insertions at VDJ junctions were found in patients with type 1 diabetes.

The germline V gene has CDR1 SEHNR and CDR2 FQNEAQ (reference sequence). The CDR3 contains 15 residues. Trimming took 2 bases from V and 5 from J, leaving 15 bases between them. The origin of this receptor is a man in his thirties or forties with type 1 diabetes. What was sequenced was naive CD4+ T cells from blood. The chain links TRBV7-9 to TRBJ1-2; tentative D call: TRBD1 (6 bases). The CDR3 spells CASSLSGGQGYGYTF. The CDR3 DNA follows: TGTGCCAGCAGCTTATCGGGGGGGCAAGGGTATGGCTACACCTTC.